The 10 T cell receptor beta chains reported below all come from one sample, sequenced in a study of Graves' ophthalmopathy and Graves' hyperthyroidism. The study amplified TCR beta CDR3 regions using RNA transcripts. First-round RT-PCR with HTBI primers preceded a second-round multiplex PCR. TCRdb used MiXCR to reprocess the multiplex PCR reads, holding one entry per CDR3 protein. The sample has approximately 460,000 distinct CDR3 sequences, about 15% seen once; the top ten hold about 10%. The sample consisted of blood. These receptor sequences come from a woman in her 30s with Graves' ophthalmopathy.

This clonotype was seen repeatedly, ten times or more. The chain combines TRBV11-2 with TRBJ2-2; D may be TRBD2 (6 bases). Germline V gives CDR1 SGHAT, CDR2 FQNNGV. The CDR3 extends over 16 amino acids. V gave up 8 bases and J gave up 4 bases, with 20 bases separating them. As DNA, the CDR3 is TGTGCCAGCCGCGAGCTAGCGTCGGTTCGCACCGGGGAGCTGTTTTTT. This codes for CASRELASVRTGELFF. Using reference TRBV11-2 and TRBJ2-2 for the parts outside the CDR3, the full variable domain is EAGVAQSPRYKIIEKRQSVAFWCNPISGHATLYWYQQILGQGPKLLIQFQNNGVVDDSQLPKDRFSAERLKGVDSTLKIQPAKLEDSAVYLCASRELASVRTGELFFGEGSRLTVL.

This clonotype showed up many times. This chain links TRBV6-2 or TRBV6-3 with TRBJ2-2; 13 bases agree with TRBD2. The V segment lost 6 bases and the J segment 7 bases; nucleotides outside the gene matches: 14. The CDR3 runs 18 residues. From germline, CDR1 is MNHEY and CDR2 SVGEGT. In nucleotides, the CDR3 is TGTGCCAGCAGCCCCCAACCGGGACTAGCGGGAAATAACGGGGAGCTGTTTTTT. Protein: CASSPQPGLAGNNGELFF.

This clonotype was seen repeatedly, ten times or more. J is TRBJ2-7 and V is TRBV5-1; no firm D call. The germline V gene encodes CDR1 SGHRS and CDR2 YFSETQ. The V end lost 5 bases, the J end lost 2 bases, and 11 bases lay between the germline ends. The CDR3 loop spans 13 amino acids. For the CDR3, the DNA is TGCGCCAGCAGGGAAGCGCAGGCCTACGAGCAGTACTTC. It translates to CASREAQAYEQYF.

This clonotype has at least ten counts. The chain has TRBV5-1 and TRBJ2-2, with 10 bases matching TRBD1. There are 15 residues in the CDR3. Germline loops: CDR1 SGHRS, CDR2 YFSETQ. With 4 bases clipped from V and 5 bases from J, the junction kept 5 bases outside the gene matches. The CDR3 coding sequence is TGCGCCAGCAGCAAGGACAGGGGGTTAACCGGGGAGCTGTTTTTT. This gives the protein CASSKDRGLTGELFF.

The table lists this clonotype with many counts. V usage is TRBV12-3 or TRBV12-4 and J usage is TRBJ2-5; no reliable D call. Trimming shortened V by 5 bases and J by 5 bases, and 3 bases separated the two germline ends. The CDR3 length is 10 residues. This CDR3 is CASSGETQYF. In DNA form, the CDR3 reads TGTGCCAGCAGTGGTGAGACCCAGTACTTC.

In DNA form, the CDR3 reads TGCGCCAGCAGCTACCTAGCGGGAGGGACCGGGGAGCTGTTTTTT. Translation gives CASSYLAGGTGELFF. This chain uses TRBV5-1 with TRBJ2-2; 12 nucleotides line up with TRBD2. V lost 3 bases and J lost 5; bases outside the gene matches: 2. CDR1 is SGHRS and CDR2 is YFSETQ in the germline V gene. The CDR3 is 15 residues long.

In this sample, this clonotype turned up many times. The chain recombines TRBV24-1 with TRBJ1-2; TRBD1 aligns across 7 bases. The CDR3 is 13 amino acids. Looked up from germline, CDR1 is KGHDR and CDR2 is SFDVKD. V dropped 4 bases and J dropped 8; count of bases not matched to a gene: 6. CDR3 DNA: TGTGCCACCAGTGAAACAGGGGAACGCGGCTACACCTTC. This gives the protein CATSETGERGYTF.

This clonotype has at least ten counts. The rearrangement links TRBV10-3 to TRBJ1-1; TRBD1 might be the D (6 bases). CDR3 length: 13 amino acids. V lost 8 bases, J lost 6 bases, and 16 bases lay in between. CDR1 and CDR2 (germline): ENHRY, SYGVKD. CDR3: CAIGGGLLAEAFF. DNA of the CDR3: TGTGCCATCGGGGGGGGGCTTTTAGCTGAAGCTTTCTTT.

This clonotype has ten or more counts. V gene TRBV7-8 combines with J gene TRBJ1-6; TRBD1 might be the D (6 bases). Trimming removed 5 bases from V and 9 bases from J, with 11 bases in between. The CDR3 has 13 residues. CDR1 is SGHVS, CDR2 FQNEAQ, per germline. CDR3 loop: CASSITGPSPLHF. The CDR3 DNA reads TGTGCCAGCAGCATTACAGGGCCTTCACCCCTCCACTTT.

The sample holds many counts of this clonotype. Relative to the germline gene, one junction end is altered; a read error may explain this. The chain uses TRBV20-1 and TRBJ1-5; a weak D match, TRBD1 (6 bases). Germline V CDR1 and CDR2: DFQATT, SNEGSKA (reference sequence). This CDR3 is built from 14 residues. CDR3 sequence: CSATTGQFNQPPHF. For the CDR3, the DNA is TGCAGTGCTACCACAGGACAGTTCAATCAGCCCCCGCATTTT.